This T cell receptor (beta chain) is from a study of blood T cell repertoires in COVID-19. Study-level information: The origin of the acute and convalescent COVID-19 samples was the United States, Italy and Spain.

Original processing notes: Amplification with reference gene primers provided the estimates of nucleated cell counts. Generated by immunoSEQ multiplex PCR, the TCRdb table keeps only in-frame clones and is missing some. That table gives V, J and clone size, and the DNA gave D and trimming. The table lists 54,000 or so clones, about 82% of them singletons, with under 30% in the top ten. Germline V gives CDR1 MDHEN, CDR2 SYDVKM. Trimming removed 3 bases at V and 4 bases at J, with 9 bases between. CDR3 length: 13 residues. The chain carries TRBV28 and TRBJ1-2; the D gene is possibly TRBD1 (6 bases). The sample taken for sequencing was peripheral blood. This TCR was recovered from a woman older than 75 with acute or convalescent COVID-19. CDR3 protein: CASSFTGSYGYTF. The CDR3 nucleotides read TGTGCCAGCAGTTTCACAGGGTCCTATGGCTACACCTTC.